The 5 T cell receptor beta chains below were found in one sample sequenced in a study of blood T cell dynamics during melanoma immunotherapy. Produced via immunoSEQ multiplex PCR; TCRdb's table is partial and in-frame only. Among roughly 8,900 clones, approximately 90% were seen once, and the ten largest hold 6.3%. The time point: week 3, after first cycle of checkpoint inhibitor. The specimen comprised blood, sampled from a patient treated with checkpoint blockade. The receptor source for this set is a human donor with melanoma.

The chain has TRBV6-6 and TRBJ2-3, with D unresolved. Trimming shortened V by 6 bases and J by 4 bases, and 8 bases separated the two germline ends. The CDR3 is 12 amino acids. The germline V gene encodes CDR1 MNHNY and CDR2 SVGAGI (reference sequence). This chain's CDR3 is CASRERADTQYF. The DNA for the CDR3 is TGTGCCAGCAGGGAAAGAGCAGATACGCAGTATTTT.

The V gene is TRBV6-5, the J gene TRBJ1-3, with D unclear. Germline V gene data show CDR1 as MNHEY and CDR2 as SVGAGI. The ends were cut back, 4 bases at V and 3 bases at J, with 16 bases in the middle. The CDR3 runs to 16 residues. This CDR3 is CASSSRPEAVGNTIYF. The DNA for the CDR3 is TGTGCCAGCAGTTCCCGTCCCGAAGCGGTTGGAAACACCATATATTTT.

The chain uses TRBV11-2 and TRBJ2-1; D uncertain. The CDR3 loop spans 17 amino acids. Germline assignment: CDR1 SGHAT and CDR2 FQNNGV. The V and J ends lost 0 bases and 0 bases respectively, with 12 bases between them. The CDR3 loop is CASSLDIRSNSYNEQFF. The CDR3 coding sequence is TGTGCCAGCAGCTTAGATATACGCAGCAACTCCTACAATGAGCAGTTCTTC. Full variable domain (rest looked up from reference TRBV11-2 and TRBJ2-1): EAGVAQSPRYKIIEKRQSVAFWCNPISGHATLYWYQQILGQGPKLLIQFQNNGVVDDSQLPKDRFSAERLKGVDSTLKIQPAKLEDSAVYLCASSLDIRSNSYNEQFFGPGTRLTVL.

DNA for the CDR3: TGTGCCAGCTCACCATTCGGGACCTCTAATCAGCCCCAGCATTTT. Translated: CASSPFGTSNQPQHF. The rearrangement joins TRBV18 to TRBJ1-5, with TRBD1 as a possible D gene (5 bases). V lost 2 bases to trimming and J lost 4 bases, with 12 bases between them. Germline CDR1 and CDR2: KGHSH and LQKENI. The CDR3 is made up of 15 amino acids.

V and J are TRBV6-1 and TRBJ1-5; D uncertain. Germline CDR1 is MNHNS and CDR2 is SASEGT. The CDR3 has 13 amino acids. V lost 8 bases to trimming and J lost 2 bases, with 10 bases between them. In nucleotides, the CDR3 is TGTGCCAGCCGAACTTCGGGCAATCAGCCCCAGCATTTT. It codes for CASRTSGNQPQHF.